Below, 28 T cell receptor beta chains from the same sample are listed, as sequenced in a study of early T cells in non-severe SARS-CoV-2 infection. TCRdb recomputed calls from the 5' RACE reads with MiXCR, one row per CDR3 protein. The profile shows about 83,000 distinct CDR3 sequences, 8.5% to 12% of them singletons. This specimen was whole blood, taken at baseline. Source of these receptors: an adult who was a healthcare worker with PCR-confirmed SARS-CoV-2 infection or an uninfected control (not recorded which).

Here the CDR3 DNA reads TGTGCCAGTAAAGCCCAAGGCCATGAGCAGTTCTTC. Translation gives CASKAQGHEQFF. The rearrangement joins TRBV19 to TRBJ2-1; D uncertain. V gave up 7 bases and J gave up 8 bases, with 12 bases separating them. The CDR3 consists of 12 residues. Germline loops: CDR1 LNHDA, CDR2 SQIVND (reference sequence).

This clonotype was seen a handful of times. A much bigger clone sits one base away, suggesting this may be a read error. This chain uses TRBV6-1 with TRBJ1-1, with D possibly TRBD1 on 5 matching bases. V gave up 3 bases and J gave up 7 bases, with 6 bases separating them. This CDR3 comprises 11 residues. The germline V gene has CDR1 MNHNS and CDR2 SASEGT. The CDR3 is CASSDRDEAFF. The CDR3 bases are TGTGCCAGCAGTGACAGGGATGAAGCTTTCTTT.

The table lists this clonotype with a few counts. The chain employs TRBV18 and TRBJ2-1, with a tentative D call TRBD2 (6 bases). V was shortened by 4 bases and J by 9 bases, with 13 bases between the two germline ends. The CDR3 totals 13 residues. From germline, CDR1 is KGHSH and CDR2 LQKENI. The CDR3 is CASSRLAFSEQFF. In DNA, the CDR3 is TGTGCCAGCTCACGTCTAGCGTTCAGTGAGCAGTTCTTC.

The J gene is TRBJ2-7, the V gene TRBV27, with 8 bases lining up with TRBD1. The CDR3 runs 15 residues. With V trimmed by 6 bases and J by 0 bases, 7 bases remained unmatched. Germline CDR1 is MNHEY and CDR2 is SMNVEV (reference sequence). The CDR3, as DNA: TGTGCCAGCAGAGACAGGGACAGGAGCTCCTACGAGCAGTACTTC. Amino acids: CASRDRDRSSYEQYF.

The gene calls are TRBV25-1 and TRBJ2-1; 10 positions match TRBD1. The V gene's germline CDR1 is MGHDK and CDR2 SYGVNS. There are 17 residues in the CDR3. The V segment lost 5 bases and the J segment 9 bases; nucleotides outside the gene matches: 16. The CDR3 spells CASSLRWGQGQEGEQFF. CDR3 coding DNA: TGTGCCAGCAGTTTGCGTTGGGGACAGGGGCAGGAAGGTGAGCAGTTCTTC.

This clonotype occurred many times. The chain links TRBV6-1 to TRBJ2-2, with 7 bases lining up with TRBD2. Germline V CDR1 and CDR2: MNHNS, SASEGT. Unmatched junction bases numbered 1, after V lost 1 base and J lost 2 bases. This CDR3 spans 15 amino acids. CDR3: CASSEEAGNTGELFF. In DNA form, the CDR3 reads TGTGCCAGCAGTGAAGAAGCGGGAAACACCGGGGAGCTGTTTTTT.

This clonotype appeared many times. The chain carries TRBV24-1 and TRBJ2-3; no reliable D call. The germline CDR1 and CDR2 sequences are KGHDR and SFDVKD. The V end lost 3 bases, the J end lost 4 bases, and 7 bases lay between the germline ends. This CDR3 spans 13 amino acids. CDR3 protein: CATSDPPADTQYF. Written as DNA, the CDR3 is TGTGCCACCAGTGATCCGCCAGCAGATACGCAGTATTTT.

The chain employs TRBV20-1 and TRBJ2-5; no firm D call. The germline CDR1 and CDR2 sequences are DFQATT and SNEGSKA (reference sequence). With 3 bases removed from V and 5 bases from J, the gap between germline ends came to 10 bases. The CDR3 sequence is 12 residues long. CDR3 DNA: TGCAGTGCTAGGATGTCGGGCGAGACCCAGTACTTC. Translation gives CSARMSGETQYF.

This clonotype was picked up many times. V gene TRBV19 combines with J gene TRBJ2-3, with 7 positions matching TRBD2. The J segment lost 3 bases and the V segment lost 6 bases, leaving 12 bases of the junction unmatched. CDR3 length: 16 residues. Germline V gene lookup returns CDR1 LNHDA and CDR2 SQIVND (reference sequence). The CDR3 loop is CASSEQAGVVTDTQYF. In nucleotides, the CDR3 is TGTGCCAGTAGCGAGCAGGCGGGAGTGGTAACAGATACGCAGTATTTT.

V and J are TRBV28 and TRBJ1-2, with 8 bases that match TRBD1. V trimming: 2 bases; J trimming: 3 bases; junction bases outside the gene matches: 5. Germline CDR1 and CDR2: MDHEN and SYDVKM. The CDR3 has 15 residues. The CDR3 bases are TGTGCCAGCAGTTTAACGGACAGGGTCTACTATGGCTACACCTTC. Amino acid sequence: CASSLTDRVYYGYTF.

This clonotype was counted a few times. The genes are TRBV27 and TRBJ1-1, with D tentatively TRBD1 (6 bases). V dropped 5 bases and J dropped 11 bases, with 18 bases sitting between them. The CDR3 totals 13 residues. CDR1 is MNHEY, CDR2 SMNVEV, per germline (reference sequence). CDR3 nucleotides: TGTGCCAGCAGTGTTACAGGGTTCGAATCGGCTTTCTTT. Its translation is CASSVTGFESAFF.

CDR3 nucleotides: TGTGCCAGCAGCCCGTCGGGGGGCCCGAACACCGGGGAGCTGTTTTTT. The encoded protein is CASSPSGGPNTGELFF. This chain uses TRBV7-9 with TRBJ2-2; tentatively, D is TRBD2 (7 bases). Germline-derived CDR1 and CDR2 are SEHNR and FQNEAQ (reference sequence). CDR3 length: 16 residues. With 5 bases removed from V and 0 bases from J, the gap between germline ends came to 13 bases.

This clonotype occurred a few times. The chain is built from TRBV5-1 and TRBJ2-5; D gene ambiguous. V dropped 0 bases and J dropped 2 bases, with 8 bases sitting between them. Germline CDR1 SGHRS, CDR2 YFSETQ. There are 14 residues in the CDR3. The chain's CDR3 is CASSLGRGQETQYF. CDR3 coding DNA: TGCGCCAGCAGCTTGGGGAGAGGTCAAGAGACCCAGTACTTC. Supplemented by reference TRBV5-1 and TRBJ2-5, the full variable domain reads KAGVTQTPRYLIKTRGQQVTLSCSPISGHRSVSWYQQTPGQGLQFLFEYFSETQRNKGNFPGRFSGRQFSNSRSEMNVSTLELGDSALYLCASSLGRGQETQYFGPGTRLLVL.

The chain uses TRBV30 and TRBJ2-1; D uncertain. V lost 5 bases and J lost 0, with 14 bases in between. This CDR3 has 15 residues. The germline gives CDR1 GTSNPN, CDR2 SVGIG (reference sequence). In DNA form, the CDR3 reads TGTGCCTGGTCGTCGGCCTTAAGCTCCTACAATGAGCAGTTCTTC. Protein: CAWSSALSSYNEQFF.

The chain couples TRBV6-6 to TRBJ2-7; TRBD1 matches at 10 bases. Germline V gene lookup returns CDR1 MNHNY and CDR2 SVGAGI (reference sequence). V lost 6 bases to trimming and J lost 4 bases; unmatched junction nucleotides: 3. CDR3 length equals 13 residues. The CDR3 nucleotides are TGTGCCAGCAGGCCGGGACAGGGGTACGAGCAGTACTTC. Translating it yields CASRPGQGYEQYF.

This clonotype was observed a handful of times. The rearrangement links TRBV11-1 to TRBJ2-1; 7 bases match TRBD2. Germline trimming cut 5 bases from V and 15 bases from J; bases unmatched to any gene: 10. The CDR3 has 12 residues. Germline CDR1 reads SGHAT; CDR2 reads FQDESV (reference sequence). CDR3 nucleotide sequence: TGTGCCAGCAGCCCGGGGAGGGAAACTTCGTTCTTC. Translated: CASSPGRETSFF.

There are many counts of this clonotype. J is TRBJ1-3 and V is TRBV28; D uncertain. Germline assignment: CDR1 MDHEN and CDR2 SYDVKM. The CDR3 has 12 amino acids. V was clipped by 8 bases and J by 2 bases, with 7 bases between them. The CDR3 spells CASRTTGNTIYF. Here the CDR3 DNA reads TGTGCCAGCCGGACGACTGGAAACACCATATATTTT.

This clonotype was seen more than once but under ten times. The CDR3 region has the DNA TGTGCCAGCAGCCCGACCTGGACTAGCGGGAGGTATGAGCAGTTCTTC. Translation gives CASSPTWTSGRYEQFF. The chain is built from TRBV7-2 and TRBJ2-1; 14 bases fit TRBD2. Germline loops: CDR1 SGHTA, CDR2 FQGNSA. The J segment lost 8 bases and the V segment lost 5 bases, leaving 8 bases of the junction unmatched. The CDR3 has 16 residues.

A few counts support this clonotype. The rearrangement links TRBV18 to TRBJ2-3; 8 nucleotides line up with TRBD1. The V gene's germline CDR1 is KGHSH and CDR2 LQKENI. V trimming: 3 bases; J trimming: 2 bases; junction bases outside the gene matches: 10. This CDR3 comprises 17 residues. CDR3 coding DNA: TGTGCCAGCTCACCGTTATCGACAGGGGCTTCCACAGATACGCAGTATTTT. The encoded protein is CASSPLSTGASTDTQYF.

The J gene is TRBJ2-5, the V gene TRBV27; 9 bases are shared with TRBD1. With V trimmed by 6 bases and J by 4 bases, 9 bases remained unmatched. The CDR3 spans 15 residues. Germline loops: CDR1 MNHEY, CDR2 SMNVEV (reference sequence). The CDR3 loop reads CASSRDRVVGETQYF. The CDR3 DNA reads as TGTGCCAGCAGCCGGGACAGGGTAGTCGGAGAGACCCAGTACTTC.

The chain is built from TRBV7-3 and TRBJ2-2; D might be TRBD1 (5 bases). Germline V gene lookup returns CDR1 SGHTA and CDR2 FQGTGA. CDR3 length: 14 residues. With 10 bases removed from V and 6 bases from J, the gap between germline ends came to 18 bases. CDR3 nucleotides: TGTGCCACCCAATGGGGCCCGAGCGCCGGGGAGCTGTTTTTT. Protein: CATQWGPSAGELFF. Combining the CDR3 with reference TRBV7-3 and TRBJ2-2 gives the whole variable domain GAGVSQTPSNKVTEKGKYVELRCDPISGHTALYWYRQSLGQGPEFLIYFQGTGAADDSGLPNDRFFAVRPEGSVSTLKIQRTERGDSAVYLCATQWGPSAGELFFGEGSRLTVL.

Concerning this clonotype itself: A junction boundary mismatches the germline segment, possibly from a read error. The chain couples TRBV7-2 to TRBJ2-5; 11 bases are a match to TRBD2. This CDR3 region has 15 residues. Germline V CDR1 and CDR2: SGHTA, FQGNSA. The DNA of the CDR3 is TGCGCCAGCAGCTTAGCGGGAGGGGTGTGGGAGACCCAGTACTTC. It translates to CASSLAGGVWETQYF.

This chain uses TRBV19 with TRBJ1-1; 7 nucleotides agree with TRBD1. This CDR3 region has 15 residues. V lost 3 bases to trimming and J lost 5 bases; unmatched junction nucleotides: 9. Germline V gene lookup returns CDR1 LNHDA and CDR2 SQIVND (reference sequence). The CDR3 spells CASSISRQGMTEAFF. The CDR3 DNA reads as TGTGCCAGTAGTATCTCCCGACAGGGAATGACTGAAGCTTTCTTT.

This clonotype was seen only a few times. The V call is TRBV28, the J call TRBJ2-4; 7 nucleotides agree with TRBD1. The CDR3 extends over 14 amino acids. Trimming cost V 6 bases and J 3 bases; bases outside gene matches: 5. CDR1 is MDHEN, CDR2 SYDVKM, per germline. The CDR3 coding sequence is TGTGCCAGCAGAATCGGACAGGACAAAAACATTCAGTACTTC. Translation: CASRIGQDKNIQYF.

This clonotype was counted a few times. This rearrangement joins TRBV28 to TRBJ2-7; 9 bases match TRBD1. The CDR3 contains 17 residues. The V gene's germline CDR1 is MDHEN and CDR2 SYDVKM. V was pared by 3 bases and J by 4 bases, with 13 bases of the junction left unmatched. Written as DNA, the CDR3 is TGTGCCAGCAGTTTTCGGCAAGGCCGGGACAGGGCTTACGAGCAGTACTTC. This sequence encodes CASSFRQGRDRAYEQYF.

This clonotype came up a few times. The V and J genes are TRBV3-1 and TRBJ2-7, with TRBD2 matching over 7 bases. J was trimmed by 0 bases and V by 8 bases; bases with no gene match: 7. The CDR3 has 14 residues. Germline-derived CDR1 and CDR2 are LGHDT and YNNKEL (reference sequence). CDR3 protein: CASGWGGSSYEQYF. The CDR3 DNA sequence: TGTGCCAGCGGCTGGGGCGGGAGCTCCTACGAGCAGTACTTC.

This rearrangement joins TRBV5-1 to TRBJ2-7, with D possibly called TRBD1 or TRBD2 (7 bases each). V was cut by 4 bases and J by 6 bases, with 20 bases left in between. This CDR3 has 15 residues. CDR1 and CDR2 (germline): SGHRS, YFSETQ. In DNA, the CDR3 is TGCGCCAGCAGCCCGGGGACTACCGAGGGGGCCGAGCAGTACTTC. Translating it yields CASSPGTTEGAEQYF. Drawing the rest from reference TRBV5-1 and TRBJ2-7, the complete variable domain is KAGVTQTPRYLIKTRGQQVTLSCSPISGHRSVSWYQQTPGQGLQFLFEYFSETQRNKGNFPGRFSGRQFSNSRSEMNVSTLELGDSALYLCASSPGTTEGAEQYFGPGTRLTVT.

This clonotype appeared a few times. This chain connects TRBV6-1 to TRBJ2-2; D not certain. CDR3 size: 13 residues. With 6 bases removed from V and 1 base from J, the gap between germline ends came to 6 bases. Germline CDR1 MNHNS, CDR2 SASEGT. CDR3 sequence: CASRGRNTGELFF. CDR3 DNA: TGTGCCAGCAGAGGAAGGAACACCGGGGAGCTGTTTTTT.